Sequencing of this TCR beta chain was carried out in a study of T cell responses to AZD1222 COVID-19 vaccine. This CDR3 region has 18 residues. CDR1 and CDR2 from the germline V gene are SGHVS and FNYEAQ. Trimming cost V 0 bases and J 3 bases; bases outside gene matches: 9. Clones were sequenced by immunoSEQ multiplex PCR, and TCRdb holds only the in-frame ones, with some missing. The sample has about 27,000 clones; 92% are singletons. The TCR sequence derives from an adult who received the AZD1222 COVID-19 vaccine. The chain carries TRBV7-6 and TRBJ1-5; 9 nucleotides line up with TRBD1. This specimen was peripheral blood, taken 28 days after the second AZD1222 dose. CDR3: CASSLAIGQGSFNQPQHF. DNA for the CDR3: TGTGCCAGCAGCTTAGCGATTGGACAGGGGAGCTTCAATCAGCCCCAGCATTTT.